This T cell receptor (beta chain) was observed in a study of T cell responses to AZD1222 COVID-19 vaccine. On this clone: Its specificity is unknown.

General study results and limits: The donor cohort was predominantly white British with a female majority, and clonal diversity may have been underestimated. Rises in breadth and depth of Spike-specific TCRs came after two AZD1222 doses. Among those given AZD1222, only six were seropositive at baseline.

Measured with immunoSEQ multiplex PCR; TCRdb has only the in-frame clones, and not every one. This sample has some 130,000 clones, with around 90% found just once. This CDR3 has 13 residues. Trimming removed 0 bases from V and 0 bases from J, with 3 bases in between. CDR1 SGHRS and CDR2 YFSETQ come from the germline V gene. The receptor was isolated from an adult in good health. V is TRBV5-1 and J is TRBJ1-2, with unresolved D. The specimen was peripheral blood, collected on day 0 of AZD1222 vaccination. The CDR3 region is CASSLGANYGYTF. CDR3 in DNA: TGCGCCAGCAGCTTGGGGGCTAACTATGGCTACACCTTC.